Below, 25 T cell receptor beta chains from the same sample are listed, as sequenced in a study of beta chain features in type 1 diabetes. Reverse transcribing all isolated RNA meant expressed TCRB transcripts were sequenced. The table came from immunoSEQ multiplex PCR; TCRdb's copy has only in-frame clones and leaves some out. The data contain hundreds of thousands of clones, roughly 12% of them singletons. The source material was naive CD4+ T cells from blood. These receptors came from a man between 18 and 29 years old in good health.

The chain has TRBV5-1 and TRBJ2-2; no definite D call. Per germline, CDR1 SGHRS and CDR2 YFSETQ. The length of the CDR3 is 16 residues. Trimming left V 1 base short and J 5 bases short, with 15 bases between. The CDR3 DNA follows: TGCGCCAGCAGCTTGCGGGTGTCGAAGTTGACCGGGGAGCTGTTTTTT. Amino acids: CASSLRVSKLTGELFF.

This clone was seen a few times. The V call is TRBV30, the J call TRBJ1-4; D is unclear. Germline CDR1 reads GTSNPN; CDR2 reads SVGIG (reference sequence). The CDR3 is 13 amino acids. The V end was cut by 0 bases, the J end by 8 bases, with 10 bases between. CDR3 sequence reads: CAWSVLRGEKLFF. DNA of the CDR3: TGTGCCTGGAGTGTACTGCGCGGCGAAAAACTGTTTTTT.

J is TRBJ2-7 and V is TRBV27, with D possibly matching TRBD2 (5 bases). Deletions cut 6 bases from V and 4 bases from J, with 10 bases between. The CDR3 contains 12 residues. Looked up from germline, CDR1 is MNHEY and CDR2 is SMNVEV (reference sequence). In DNA, the CDR3 is TGTGCCAGCAGGAGAGGGCGTTACGAGCAGTACTTC. Translation: CASRRGRYEQYF.

This chain connects TRBV28 to TRBJ2-2; D is perhaps TRBD2 (5 bases). Germline CDR1 and CDR2: MDHEN and SYDVKM. CDR3 length: 14 amino acids. Trimming pared 5 bases from V and 0 bases from J, leaving 7 bases between. CDR3 DNA: TGTGCCAGCAGTGGACTGTCGAACACCGGGGAGCTGTTTTTT. Translation: CASSGLSNTGELFF.

This chain joins TRBV18 and TRBJ1-1; TRBD1 is a possible D gene (5 bases). The CDR3 covers 16 residues. Deletions cut 3 bases from V and 2 bases from J, with 16 bases between. In germline, CDR1 is KGHSH, CDR2 LQKENI. Here the CDR3 DNA reads TGTGCCAGCTCACCCTCACCCGGTCGGACAAACACTGAAGCTTTCTTT. This translates into CASSPSPGRTNTEAFF.

The sample holds one count of this clone. This rearrangement joins TRBV5-4 to TRBJ2-2, with a possible D match to TRBD1 (5 bases). CDR3 length: 14 amino acids. CDR1 and CDR2 (germline): SGHNT, YYREEE (reference sequence). V was cut by 7 bases and J by 2 bases, with 12 bases left in between. CDR3 protein: CASRQYINTGELFF. The CDR3 region has the DNA TGTGCCAGCCGACAGTATATTAACACCGGGGAGCTGTTTTTT.

This chain uses TRBV10-3 with TRBJ2-7, with TRBD2 matching over 10 bases. The ends lost 4 bases at V and 6 bases at J; junction bases unmatched: 12. This CDR3 spans 16 amino acids. Per the germline V gene, CDR1 is ENHRY and CDR2 is SYGVKD. The DNA for the CDR3 is TGTGCCATCAGTGGGCCTGAGGCTAGCGGGAGACTCGAGCAGTACTTC. It translates to CAISGPEASGRLEQYF.

This clone was seen more than once but under ten times. The genes are TRBV18 and TRBJ1-5; D call uncertain. CDR1 and CDR2 from the germline V gene are KGHSH and LQKENI. Trimming stripped 0 bases from V and 6 bases from J, with 6 bases between. The CDR3 consists of 13 residues. CDR3 sequence (DNA): TGTGCCAGCTCACCACCGAACACTCAGCCCCAGCATTTT. This encodes CASSPPNTQPQHF.

The chain employs TRBV28 and TRBJ2-1, with 11 positions matching TRBD2. V lost 7 bases, J lost 8 bases, and 7 bases stayed unmatched. Germline V gives CDR1 MDHEN, CDR2 SYDVKM. The CDR3 is made up of 14 amino acids. The CDR3 DNA is TGTGCCAGCATGATAGCGGGGGGGTTCGATGAGCAGTTCTTC. This gives the protein CASMIAGGFDEQFF. The full variable domain, in which reference TRBV28 and TRBJ2-1 provide the parts outside the CDR3, is DVKVTQSSRYLVKRTGEKVFLECVQDMDHENMFWYRQDPGLGLRLIYFSYDVKMKEKGDIPEGYSVSREKKERFSLILESASTNQTSMYLCASMIAGGFDEQFFGPGTRLTVL.

The chain is built from TRBV25-1 and TRBJ1-1; TRBD1 agrees at 9 bases. Trimming at V came to 6 bases and at J to 5 bases, leaving 7 bases not matched to a gene. The CDR3 has 14 amino acids. From germline, CDR1 is MGHDK and CDR2 SYGVNS. Written as DNA, the CDR3 is TGTGCCAGCAGCCAGACAGGGGGGTATACTGAAGCTTTCTTT. This codes for CASSQTGGYTEAFF.

This clone was recorded a few times. The chain carries TRBV7-8 and TRBJ2-7; D not certain. The CDR3 runs to 14 residues. Between the trimmed V and J ends, which lost 1 base and 2 bases, there was a span of 9 bases. Germline loops: CDR1 SGHVS, CDR2 FQNEAQ. The CDR3 sequence is CASSLEASAYEQYF. DNA for the CDR3: TGTGCCAGCAGCTTAGAAGCCAGCGCCTACGAGCAGTACTTC. Full variable domain (remainder filled in from reference TRBV7-8 and TRBJ2-7): GAGVSQSPRYKVAKRGQDVALRCDPISGHVSLFWYQQALGQGPEFLTYFQNEAQLDKSGLPSDRFFAERPEGSVSTLKIQRTQQEDSAVYLCASSLEASAYEQYFGPGTRLTVT.

This chain joins TRBV5-1 and TRBJ2-1; 12 bases agree with TRBD2. From germline, CDR1 is SGHRS and CDR2 YFSETQ. V trimming: 3 bases; J trimming: 2 bases; junction bases outside the gene matches: 0. This CDR3 region has 15 residues. The CDR3 DNA reads as TGCGCCAGCAGCTCTAGCGGGGGGGCCTACAATGAGCAGTTCTTC. It yields the protein CASSSSGGAYNEQFF.

This clone turned up a few times. The V gene is TRBV6-1, the J gene TRBJ2-7; 8 bases map to TRBD1. The CDR3 covers 14 residues. V lost 1 base and J lost 6; bases outside the gene matches: 5. Germline V lookup: CDR1 MNHNS, CDR2 SASEGT. CDR3 DNA: TGTGCCAGCAGTGAAGGGAATACAGGGGGCGAGCAGTACTTC. Amino acid sequence: CASSEGNTGGEQYF.

Written as DNA, the CDR3 is TGTGCCAGCAGTCGGGGGGGCGTGGGCAATCAGCCCCAGCATTTT. Translated: CASSRGGVGNQPQHF. J is TRBJ1-5 and V is TRBV28; D may be TRBD1 (6 bases). This CDR3 is 15 amino acids long. Looked up from germline, CDR1 is MDHEN and CDR2 is SYDVKM. Trimming left V 5 bases short and J 2 bases short, with 13 bases between. Based on the CDR3 plus reference TRBV28 and TRBJ1-5, the full variable domain is DVKVTQSSRYLVKRTGEKVFLECVQDMDHENMFWYRQDPGLGLRLIYFSYDVKMKEKGDIPEGYSVSREKKERFSLILESASTNQTSMYLCASSRGGVGNQPQHFGDGTRLSIL.

In this sample, this clone turned up a few times. The rearrangement links TRBV4-3 to TRBJ2-3; no reliable D call. Germline V gene sequence: CDR1 LGHNA, CDR2 YSLEER. Trimming pared 0 bases from V and 3 bases from J, leaving 10 bases between. The CDR3 totals 15 residues. CDR3 DNA: TGCGCCAGCAGCCAAGATTCAGAGGTTACAGATACGCAGTATTTT. This codes for CASSQDSEVTDTQYF.

This clone showed up just a few times. CDR3 sequence: CASTRLAGVEQYF. Written as DNA, the CDR3 is TGTGCCAGCACCAGGCTAGCGGGAGTTGAGCAGTACTTC. The chain is built from TRBV7-8 and TRBJ2-7; TRBD2 agrees at 10 bases. The length of the CDR3 is 13 residues. From germline, CDR1 is SGHVS and CDR2 FQNEAQ. Trimming took 7 bases from V and 7 from J; bases not matched to a gene: 7. The full variable domain, with the rest looked up from reference TRBV7-8 and TRBJ2-7, is GAGVSQSPRYKVAKRGQDVALRCDPISGHVSLFWYQQALGQGPEFLTYFQNEAQLDKSGLPSDRFFAERPEGSVSTLKIQRTQQEDSAVYLCASTRLAGVEQYFGPGTRLTVT.

The chain is built from TRBV28 and TRBJ2-7, with a possible D match to TRBD2 (5 bases). V lost 8 bases and J lost 13, with 15 bases in between. This CDR3 comprises 10 residues. Looked up from germline, CDR1 is MDHEN and CDR2 is SYDVKM. CDR3 bases: TGTGCCAGCGGTCGGGGTTCTCAATACTTC. Amino acids: CASGRGSQYF.

The rearrangement uses TRBV30 and TRBJ1-5; D call uncertain. V was shortened by 0 bases and J by 7 bases, with 13 bases between the two germline ends. In germline, CDR1 is GTSNPN, CDR2 SVGIG (reference sequence). CDR3 length: 14 amino acids. The CDR3 reads CAWSVRSRHQPQHF. CDR3 nucleotide sequence: TGTGCCTGGAGTGTACGGTCGAGGCACCAGCCCCAGCATTTT.

This clone came up a few times. The rearrangement links TRBV6-6 to TRBJ2-6; D unclear. This CDR3 has 14 residues. The V gene lost 8 bases and the J gene lost 0 bases, with 8 bases spanning the gap. Germline loops: CDR1 MNHNY, CDR2 SVGAGI (reference sequence). This CDR3 reads CASLGSSGANVLTF. In DNA form, the CDR3 reads TGTGCCAGCCTCGGGTCCTCTGGGGCCAACGTCCTGACTTTC.

Only a few counts were recorded for this clone. This chain links TRBV6-6 with TRBJ1-2; perhaps TRBD1 as D (5 bases). The CDR3 extends over 13 amino acids. Deletions cut 7 bases from V and 4 bases from J, with 13 bases between. Germline CDR1 and CDR2: MNHNY and SVGAGI (reference sequence). The CDR3 sequence: CASTSTVLYGYTF. For the CDR3, the DNA is TGTGCCAGCACGTCGACAGTGCTCTATGGCTACACCTTC.

The chain is built from TRBV15 and TRBJ2-1; tentative D call: TRBD2 (5 bases). This CDR3 region has 17 residues. Trimming removed 6 bases from V and 2 bases from J, with 20 bases in between. Germline assignment: CDR1 LNHNV and CDR2 YYDKDF (reference sequence). The CDR3 coding sequence is TGTGCCACCAGTCCCAGGAGCGGCGAGGCCCCCTACAATGAGCAGTTCTTC. Translated: CATSPRSGEAPYNEQFF.

V and J are TRBV4-1 and TRBJ1-2, with 10 bases lining up with TRBD1. The V segment lost 5 bases and the J segment 8 bases; nucleotides outside the gene matches: 8. CDR3 length: 14 residues. Germline CDR1 MGHRA, CDR2 YSYEKL. The CDR3 coding sequence is TGCGCCAGCAGCGTACCTGGGACAGGGGACGGCTACACCTTC. It codes for CASSVPGTGDGYTF.

The J gene is TRBJ2-1, the V gene TRBV11-2; the D gene is possibly TRBD1 (5 bases). The CDR3 has 14 residues. Trimming shortened V by 1 base and J by 4 bases, and 8 bases separated the two germline ends. CDR1 SGHAT and CDR2 FQNNGV come from the germline V gene. DNA for the CDR3: TGTGCCAGCAGCTTAGGGGGCCGTTACAATGAGCAGTTCTTC. This codes for CASSLGGRYNEQFF.

The chain couples TRBV28 to TRBJ2-3, with D possibly being TRBD2 (6 bases). This CDR3 is 14 amino acids long. Looked up from germline, CDR1 is MDHEN and CDR2 is SYDVKM. Trimming left V 6 bases short and J 1 base short, with 11 bases between. In DNA, the CDR3 is TGTGCCAGCAGCCGGGGGTCTCGCACAGATACGCAGTATTTT. Its protein product is CASSRGSRTDTQYF. Complete variable domain (other parts from reference TRBV28 and TRBJ2-3): DVKVTQSSRYLVKRTGEKVFLECVQDMDHENMFWYRQDPGLGLRLIYFSYDVKMKEKGDIPEGYSVSREKKERFSLILESASTNQTSMYLCASSRGSRTDTQYFGPGTRLTVL.

The chain recombines TRBV7-2 with TRBJ1-2; D is undetermined. The CDR3 extends over 15 amino acids. Germline CDR1 reads SGHTA; CDR2 reads FQGNSA. The V and J ends lost 5 bases and 4 bases respectively, with 17 bases between them. DNA of the CDR3: TGTGCCAGCAGCCCCACTCCACGGGGTGGCTATGGCTACACCTTC. It translates to CASSPTPRGGYGYTF.